Presented here are 12 T cell receptor beta chains from one specimen sequenced in a study. Each CDR3 protein gets one entry after TCRdb re-called the RT-PCR reads with MiXCR. The sample contains approximately 6,000 distinct CDR3 sequences, approximately 90% of which appear only once. Sequencing used memory CD4+ T cells from blood. The receptors come from a female donor in good health, serving as a healthy control.

In regard to this clonotype: With the library built for alpha chains, this beta chain is off target and its frequency is not meaningful. CDR3 in amino acids: CASSLIAGSYNEQFF. CDR3 DNA: TGCGCCAGCAGCTTAATAGCGGGGTCCTACAATGAGCAGTTCTTC. V is TRBV5-1 and J is TRBJ2-1, with 8 positions matching TRBD2. The junction had 2 bases not matched to a gene; V was cut back by 2 bases and J by 1 base. This CDR3 comprises 15 residues. Germline V gene data show CDR1 as SGHRS and CDR2 as YFSETQ.

Details on this clonotype: Found in a library prepared for alpha chains, this beta chain is an off-target read, and its abundance has little meaning. The chain has TRBV6-5 and TRBJ2-7; D is perhaps TRBD1 or TRBD2 (5 bases each). The CDR3 contains 17 residues. Germline CDR1 and CDR2: MNHEY and SVGAGI. V lost 0 bases and J 5 bases, leaving 20 bases between the germline ends. The DNA for the CDR3 is TGTGCCAGCAGTTACTCGACTTCTTGGGACCAGCCCAACGAGCAGTACTTC. It codes for CASSYSTSWDQPNEQYF.

This clonotype was recorded only once. The junction differs from germline at one of its ends, possibly a read error. This beta chain is an off-target read within a library intended for alpha chains, so its frequency means little. CDR3 DNA sequence: TGTGCTAGCAGCCAAGACAGATCTTCCTACGAGCAGTACTTC. As protein: CASSQDRSSYEQYF. V usage is TRBV7-7 and J usage is TRBJ2-7, with D maybe TRBD1 (5 bases). The CDR3 contains 14 residues. CDR1 is SSHAT, CDR2 FNYEAQ, per germline (reference sequence). Filled out from reference TRBV7-7 and TRBJ2-7, the complete variable domain reads GAGVSQSPRYKVTKRGQDVTLRCDPISSHATLYWYQQALGQGPEFLTYFNYEAQPDKSGLPSDRFSAERPEGSISTLTIQRTEQRDSAMYRCASSQDRSSYEQYFGPGTRLTVT.

Of note for this clonotype: Being off target in a library aimed at alpha chains, this beta chain has a size of little meaning. The J gene is TRBJ2-7, the V gene TRBV6-2 or TRBV6-3; 9 nucleotides agree with TRBD1. V lost 8 bases, J lost 2 bases, and 4 bases stayed unmatched. CDR1 is MNHEY, CDR2 SVGEGT, per germline. The CDR3 has 13 residues. CDR3: CASLRTGAYEQYF. The CDR3 DNA reads TGTGCCAGCCTACGGACAGGGGCCTACGAGCAGTACTTC.

Details on this clonotype: The size of this beta chain means little, since it is a stray read in a library made for alpha chains. The chain uses TRBV5-6 and TRBJ2-6; 11 nucleotides match TRBD2. After removal of 4 bases from V and 0 bases from J, the junction contained 6 bases not matched to a gene. The CDR3 length is 18 residues. Germline values: CDR1 SGHDT, CDR2 YYEEEE. This CDR3 is CASSEPGLAASGANVLTF. As DNA, the CDR3 is TGTGCCAGCAGCGAGCCGGGACTAGCGGCCTCTGGGGCCAACGTCCTGACTTTC.

This clonotype was counted a few times. This beta chain is a stray sequence in a library constructed for alpha chains; its clone size is not meaningful. The rearrangement uses TRBV29-1 and TRBJ2-3; 9 bases are a match to TRBD2. The germline V gene encodes CDR1 SQVTM and CDR2 ANQGSEA. The CDR3 has 15 residues. The ends lost 6 bases at V and 1 base at J; junction bases unmatched: 8. The CDR3: CSVATTSGRTDTQYF. The DNA of the CDR3 is TGCAGCGTGGCAACGACTAGCGGCCGCACAGATACGCAGTATTTT.

A note on this clonotype: Because the library targeted alpha chains, this beta chain is an off-target read whose size means little. J is TRBJ2-5 and V is TRBV20-1, with D possibly being TRBD2 (7 bases). Germline V gene lookup returns CDR1 DFQATT and CDR2 SNEGSKA (reference sequence). V was cut by 2 bases and J by 3 bases, with 13 bases left in between. The CDR3 contains 14 residues. CDR3 protein: CSARRGGAKETQYF. The CDR3 coding sequence is TGCAGTGCTAGAAGAGGGGGGGCGAAAGAGACCCAGTACTTC.

Turning to this clonotype: This beta chain is an off-target read within a library intended for alpha chains, so its frequency means little. The V gene is TRBV29-1, the J gene TRBJ2-7; D is unresolved. The length of the CDR3 is 11 residues. Deletions cut 2 bases from V and 7 bases from J, with 9 bases between. Germline CDR1 and CDR2: SQVTM and ANQGSEA. CDR3 sequence reads: CSVEKGREQYF. Here the CDR3 DNA reads TGCAGCGTTGAAAAAGGAAGGGAGCAGTACTTC.

In regard to this clonotype: Being off target in a library aimed at alpha chains, this beta chain has a size of little meaning. The chain couples TRBV10-3 to TRBJ2-2, with no clear D. The CDR3 runs to 13 residues. V lost 5 bases to trimming and J lost 0 bases, with 4 bases between them. Germline CDR1 and CDR2: ENHRY and SYGVKD. CDR3 sequence reads: CAISPSNTGELFF. The CDR3 bases are TGTGCCATCAGTCCGTCGAACACCGGGGAGCTGTTTTTT.

In regard to this clonotype: The library was prepared for alpha chains; this beta chain is a stray read, so its frequency means little. This chain connects TRBV11-2 to TRBJ2-3; 7 positions agree with TRBD2. Germline V gene data show CDR1 as SGHAT and CDR2 as FQNNGV. This CDR3 has 16 amino acids. Losses at the gene ends were 1 base for V and 5 bases for J; bases not matched to a gene: 9. CDR3: CASSLGPWTSGDTQYF. CDR3 bases: TGTGCCAGCAGCTTAGGCCCTTGGACTAGTGGAGATACGCAGTATTTT.

Remarks on this clonotype: The library was designed around alpha chains, so this beta chain is a stray read whose abundance carries little weight. The chain is built from TRBV20-1 and TRBJ2-5; weak D call: TRBD1 (6 bases). The V end lost 3 bases, the J end lost 7 bases, and 18 bases lay between the germline ends. Germline V CDR1 and CDR2: DFQATT, SNEGSKA (reference sequence). The CDR3 runs 14 residues. The CDR3 reads CSASGPGATGTQYF. CDR3 nucleotides: TGCAGTGCTAGTGGGCCTGGGGCGACAGGGACCCAGTACTTC.

A remark on this clonotype: This beta chain is an off-target read within a library intended for alpha chains, so its frequency means little. The chain has TRBV2 and TRBJ2-5; D is unclear. The ends were cut back, 8 bases at V and 2 bases at J, with 9 bases in the middle. Germline loops: CDR1 SNHLY, CDR2 FYNNEI. The length of the CDR3 is 12 residues. CDR3 sequence reads: CASGRLQETQYF. The CDR3 coding sequence is TGTGCCAGCGGGCGCCTGCAAGAGACCCAGTACTTC.